Below are 26 T cell receptor beta chains sequenced from a single sample in a study of shared clonotypes between healthy human individuals. The protocol was immunoSEQ multiplex PCR, while the TCRdb copy is restricted to in-frame clones and leaves out a portion. The table includes 2 million to 2.5 million clones, 90% to 95% detected once. The sample consisted of naive CD4+ T cells from PBMCs. The subset here: CD45RA+ positively selected. The receptors were sampled from a man between 18 and 35 years old in good health. Some clones in this sample may be carry-over from other donors' samples.

This chain uses TRBV10-3 with TRBJ2-4, with TRBD1 matching 9 bases. The CDR3 has 15 amino acids. In germline, CDR1 is ENHRY, CDR2 SYGVKD. V was pared by 5 bases and J by 8 bases, with 10 bases of the junction left unmatched. The CDR3 reads CAISQINRGPDIQYF. For the CDR3, the DNA is TGTGCCATCAGTCAAATTAACAGGGGGCCGGACATTCAGTACTTC.

The chain couples TRBV5-1 to TRBJ2-5; D tentatively fits TRBD1 or TRBD2 (5 bases each). The V gene lost 3 bases and the J gene lost 5 bases, with 14 bases spanning the gap. The CDR3 loop spans 14 amino acids. Germline CDR1 is SGHRS and CDR2 is YFSETQ. CDR3 DNA sequence: TGCGCCAGCAGCTGGACGTCGGGGCCGGAGACCCAGTACTTC. It yields the protein CASSWTSGPETQYF. The full variable domain, in which reference TRBV5-1 and TRBJ2-5 provide the parts outside the CDR3, is KAGVTQTPRYLIKTRGQQVTLSCSPISGHRSVSWYQQTPGQGLQFLFEYFSETQRNKGNFPGRFSGRQFSNSRSEMNVSTLELGDSALYLCASSWTSGPETQYFGPGTRLLVL.

DNA of the CDR3: TGTGCCAGCCGACGGACAGGTTGGGGCACAGATACGCAGTATTTT. This gives the protein CASRRTGWGTDTQYF. The J gene is TRBJ2-3, the V gene TRBV6-5; TRBD1 matches at 7 bases. The CDR3 has 15 amino acids. The germline gives CDR1 MNHEY, CDR2 SVGAGI. Germline trimming cut 8 bases from V and 1 base from J; bases unmatched to any gene: 9.

V and J are TRBV25-1 and TRBJ1-4; TRBD1 might be the D (5 bases). This CDR3 has 16 residues. The germline gives CDR1 MGHDK, CDR2 SYGVNS. V was trimmed by 8 bases and J by 0 bases, leaving 16 bases between them. The CDR3 DNA reads as TGTGCCAGCCAAGCGGGGCAGAAAGCAACTAATGAAAAACTGTTTTTT. It is translated as CASQAGQKATNEKLFF.

This chain joins TRBV28 and TRBJ1-4; D is uncertain. Looked up from germline, CDR1 is MDHEN and CDR2 is SYDVKM. The CDR3 has 17 residues. Trimming took off 4 bases at V and 7 bases at J, with 22 bases between the two ends. CDR3 loop: CASSYLYAAGGSEKLFF. The CDR3 bases are TGTGCCAGCAGTTACCTTTATGCGGCGGGAGGGAGTGAAAAACTGTTTTTT.

The V gene is TRBV7-6, the J gene TRBJ2-1; 8 nucleotides match TRBD2. CDR1 is SGHVS and CDR2 is FNYEAQ in the germline V gene. V gave up 5 bases and J gave up 6 bases; unmatched junction bases: 9. The CDR3 covers 15 residues. The CDR3: CASSERQRESNEQFF. In DNA form, the CDR3 reads TGTGCCAGCAGCGAACGGCAGCGGGAGTCCAATGAGCAGTTCTTC.

In DNA form, the CDR3 reads TGTGCCATCAGTGACGGGCTAGCGGGAGGCAAAAACATTCAGTACTTC. Encoded protein: CAISDGLAGGKNIQYF. This chain joins TRBV10-3 and TRBJ2-4; 11 bases match TRBD2. CDR3 size: 16 residues. Germline CDR1 and CDR2: ENHRY and SYGVKD. With V trimmed by 3 bases and J by 3 bases, 4 bases remained unmatched.

This clone showed up just once. This rearrangement joins TRBV19 to TRBJ2-1; D is unresolved. In germline, CDR1 is LNHDA, CDR2 SQIVND (reference sequence). Trimming removed 5 bases at V and 2 bases at J, with 7 bases between. CDR3 length: 13 amino acids. CDR3 nucleotide sequence: TGTGCCAGTAGTCTCCCCCCCTACAATGAGCAGTTCTTC. This codes for CASSLPPYNEQFF.

J is TRBJ2-2 and V is TRBV28; the D gene is possibly TRBD2 (5 bases). The CDR3 totals 14 residues. Germline V gene lookup returns CDR1 MDHEN and CDR2 SYDVKM. The germline V and J ends were trimmed by 7 bases and 4 bases, with 13 bases remaining between them. CDR3: CASMLQRTTGELFF. The DNA for the CDR3 is TGTGCCAGCATGTTACAGCGGACCACCGGGGAGCTGTTTTTT.

This clone has a handful of counts. The rearrangement joins TRBV30 to TRBJ1-3; a possible D gene is TRBD1 (5 bases). Germline V gene sequence: CDR1 GTSNPN, CDR2 SVGIG (reference sequence). The V gene lost 0 bases and the J gene lost 0 bases, with 9 bases spanning the gap. CDR3 length: 15 amino acids. Written as DNA, the CDR3 is TGTGCCTGGAGTGTAGGGGCAGCCTCTGGAAACACCATATATTTT. It translates to CAWSVGAASGNTIYF.

The V and J genes are TRBV7-9 and TRBJ1-4; no clear D gene. CDR1 is SEHNR, CDR2 FQNEAQ, per germline (reference sequence). Trimming took off 4 bases at V and 6 bases at J, with 9 bases between the two ends. The length of the CDR3 is 13 residues. The CDR3 protein is CASSSPPYEKLFF. The CDR3 DNA follows: TGTGCCAGCAGCTCCCCCCCCTATGAAAAACTGTTTTTT.

This chain uses TRBV5-1 with TRBJ1-4, with TRBD1 matching over 7 bases. The CDR3 is 16 residues long. Germline V gives CDR1 SGHRS, CDR2 YFSETQ. With V trimmed by 2 bases and J by 0 bases, 4 bases remained unmatched. CDR3: CASSFRTGATNEKLFF. As DNA, the CDR3 is TGCGCCAGCAGCTTCCGGACAGGAGCAACTAATGAAAAACTGTTTTTT.

The chain is built from TRBV7-2 and TRBJ2-3; 8 bases align to TRBD2. The CDR3 length is 13 residues. Unmatched junction bases numbered 2, after V lost 0 bases and J lost 9 bases. The germline CDR1 and CDR2 sequences are SGHTA and FQGNSA. This CDR3 reads CASSLAPSGTQYF. CDR3 DNA sequence: TGTGCCAGCAGCTTAGCGCCTAGCGGGACGCAGTATTTT.

The chain links TRBV20-1 to TRBJ2-5; perhaps D is TRBD1 or TRBD2 (5 bases each). V was shortened by 3 bases and J by 11 bases, with 13 bases between the two germline ends. CDR3 length: 11 amino acids. Germline V gene data show CDR1 as DFQATT and CDR2 as SNEGSKA (reference sequence). CDR3 residues: CSASRQGEQYF. The CDR3 DNA reads as TGCAGTGCTAGTCGGCAAGGGGAGCAGTACTTC.

The V call is TRBV18, the J call TRBJ1-1; unclear D gene. The germline CDR1 and CDR2 sequences are KGHSH and LQKENI. V gave up 4 bases and J gave up 2 bases, with 11 bases separating them. This CDR3 has 14 amino acids. The CDR3 DNA is TGTGCCAGCTCACTTTCGCCAGCTAACACTGAAGCTTTCTTT. This gives the protein CASSLSPANTEAFF.

The J gene is TRBJ2-5, the V gene TRBV2, with a weak D call TRBD1 (5 bases). This CDR3 contains 13 residues. Trimming cost V 5 bases and J 5 bases, with 12 bases left between them. Germline V gives CDR1 SNHLY, CDR2 FYNNEI. This CDR3 reads CASSIPNRETQYF. The CDR3 DNA sequence: TGTGCCAGCAGTATCCCCAACAGGGAGACCCAGTACTTC.

J is TRBJ2-7 and V is TRBV5-4; D possibly corresponds to TRBD1 (5 bases). The V end was cut by 0 bases, the J end by 0 bases, with 16 bases between. The CDR3 covers 17 residues. Germline lookup yields CDR1 SGHNT and CDR2 YYREEE (reference sequence). The DNA of the CDR3 is TGTGCCAGCAGCTTGGACCAGGGCAGGGCAATCTCCTACGAGCAGTACTTC. As protein: CASSLDQGRAISYEQYF.

The chain has TRBV27 and TRBJ2-7, with D perhaps matching TRBD2 (6 bases). The CDR3 runs to 16 residues. CDR1 is MNHEY, CDR2 SMNVEV, per germline (reference sequence). The V gene lost 4 bases and the J gene lost 3 bases, with 19 bases spanning the gap. As DNA, the CDR3 is TGTGCCAGCAGTTGGTCCCGCGGGACCCTAATCTACGAGCAGTACTTC. Translating gives CASSWSRGTLIYEQYF.

This clone was counted once. J is TRBJ1-2 and V is TRBV28; 10 bases are shared with TRBD1. Trimming removed 5 bases from V and 8 bases from J; junction bases left unmatched: 8. The CDR3 has 14 amino acids. CDR1 MDHEN and CDR2 SYDVKM come from the germline V gene. The CDR3 coding sequence is TGTGCCAGCAGTCGACAGGGGGCTGCGCAAGGCTACACCTTC. It is translated as CASSRQGAAQGYTF.

The chain employs TRBV5-1 and TRBJ2-3; TRBD2 might be the D (5 bases). This CDR3 has 15 amino acids. The germline V and J ends were trimmed by 9 bases and 2 bases, with 19 bases remaining between them. Germline lookup yields CDR1 SGHRS and CDR2 YFSETQ. CDR3 coding DNA: TGCGCCACCTCACCTGATGGGAGTTCCACAGATACGCAGTATTTT. It specifies CATSPDGSSTDTQYF.

The chain joins TRBV5-4 to TRBJ1-1; D remains ambiguous. Trimming left V 4 bases short and J 5 bases short, with 9 bases between. The germline gives CDR1 SGHNT, CDR2 YYREEE (reference sequence). There are 12 residues in the CDR3. The CDR3 nucleotides read TGTGCCAGCAGCCCCGAAAGGACTGAAGCTTTCTTT. Protein: CASSPERTEAFF. Using reference TRBV5-4 and TRBJ1-1 for the parts outside the CDR3, the full variable domain is ETGVTQSPTHLIKTRGQQVTLRCSSQSGHNTVSWYQQALGQGPQFIFQYYREEENGRGNFPPRFSGLQFPNYSSELNVNALELDDSALYLCASSPERTEAFFGQGTRLTVV.

V is TRBV9 and J is TRBJ2-5, with 7 nucleotides matching TRBD2. CDR3 length: 15 amino acids. With V trimmed by 0 bases and J by 5 bases, 7 bases remained unmatched. CDR1 is SGDLS and CDR2 is YYNGEE in the germline V gene. The CDR3 protein is CASSVVGGLGETQYF. The CDR3 coding sequence is TGTGCCAGCAGCGTAGTGGGAGGGTTGGGGGAGACCCAGTACTTC.

This clone was detected only once. CDR3: CASSPPSGFNSGANVLTF. The CDR3 coding sequence is TGTGCCAGCAGTCCACCTTCGGGGTTCAACTCTGGGGCCAACGTCCTGACTTTC. The V and J genes are TRBV2 and TRBJ2-6; possibly TRBD2 for D (5 bases). CDR3 size: 18 residues. Between the trimmed V and J ends, which lost 5 bases and 0 bases, there was a span of 17 bases. The germline gives CDR1 SNHLY, CDR2 FYNNEI.

In nucleotides, the CDR3 is TGCGCCAGCAGCCAAGTTTTTGGGGGGCCCCCGGGTAGAGAGCAGTACTTC. Protein sequence: CASSQVFGGPPGREQYF. This sequence joins TRBV4-1 and TRBJ2-7; D assignment may be TRBD1 or TRBD2 (6 bases each). Trimming took off 1 base at V and 7 bases at J, with 23 bases between the two ends. The germline CDR1 and CDR2 sequences are MGHRA and YSYEKL. There are 17 residues in the CDR3.

This chain connects TRBV18 to TRBJ1-5, with unresolved D. CDR1 and CDR2 (germline): KGHSH, LQKENI. The V gene lost 2 bases and the J gene lost 2 bases, with 7 bases spanning the gap. This CDR3 comprises 14 residues. The CDR3, as DNA: TGTGCCAGCTCACCAATCAGCGGCAATCAGCCCCAGCATTTT. Its protein product is CASSPISGNQPQHF.

V and J are TRBV28 and TRBJ2-2; D might be TRBD1 (5 bases). CDR3 length: 16 amino acids. Trimming left V 2 bases short and J 5 bases short, with 15 bases between. Germline CDR1 is MDHEN and CDR2 is SYDVKM. This chain's CDR3 is CASSLGADPATGELFF. In nucleotides, the CDR3 is TGTGCCAGCAGTTTAGGGGCGGATCCGGCGACCGGGGAGCTGTTTTTT.